These 2 T cell receptor beta chains were sequenced from one sample in a study of OX40 agonist ivuxolimab in advanced cancers. Measured with immunoSEQ multiplex PCR; TCRdb has only the in-frame clones, and not every one. Of about 48,000 clones in the sample, approximately 84% are singletons; the top ten hold roughly 1.1%. The source material was CD4+ or CD8+ T cells sorted from blood, sampled in a trial of the OX40 agonist ivuxolimab. These TCRs come from an adult with an advanced solid tumor such as melanoma, head and neck, liver or kidney cancer.

The rearrangement joins TRBV7-2 to TRBJ2-3; TRBD2 aligns across 9 bases. Germline V gene sequence: CDR1 SGHTA, CDR2 FQGNSA. This CDR3 contains 16 residues. After removal of 2 bases from V and 4 bases from J, the junction contained 7 bases not matched to a gene. CDR3 amino acids: CASSLRAGGRADTQYF. For the CDR3, the DNA is TGTGCCAGCAGCTTAAGAGCGGGGGGCCGGGCAGATACGCAGTATTTT.

This clone was recorded only once. J is TRBJ2-7 and V is TRBV7-8, with D perhaps matching TRBD1 (6 bases). This CDR3 spans 15 amino acids. CDR1 and CDR2 (germline): SGHVS, FQNEAQ. V was shortened by 5 bases and J by 3 bases, with 17 bases between the two germline ends. CDR3 DNA: TGTGCCAGCAGCATACAGGGTTCCCCCCTCTACGAGCAGTACTTC. Protein product: CASSIQGSPLYEQYF.